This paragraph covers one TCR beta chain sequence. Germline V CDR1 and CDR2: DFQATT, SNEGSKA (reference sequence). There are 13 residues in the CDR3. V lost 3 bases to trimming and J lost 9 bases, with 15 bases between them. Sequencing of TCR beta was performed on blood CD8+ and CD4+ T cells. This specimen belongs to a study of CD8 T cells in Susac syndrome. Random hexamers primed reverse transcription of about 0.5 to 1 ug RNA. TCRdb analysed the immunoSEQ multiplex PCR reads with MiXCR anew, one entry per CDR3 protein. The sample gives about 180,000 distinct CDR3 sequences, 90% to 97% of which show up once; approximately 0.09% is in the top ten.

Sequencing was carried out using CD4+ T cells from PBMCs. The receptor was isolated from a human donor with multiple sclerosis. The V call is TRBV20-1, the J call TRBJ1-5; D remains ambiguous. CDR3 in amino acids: CSASRSNDGPQHF. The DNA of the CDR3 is TGCAGTGCTAGTAGGTCGAATGATGGGCCCCAGCATTTT.